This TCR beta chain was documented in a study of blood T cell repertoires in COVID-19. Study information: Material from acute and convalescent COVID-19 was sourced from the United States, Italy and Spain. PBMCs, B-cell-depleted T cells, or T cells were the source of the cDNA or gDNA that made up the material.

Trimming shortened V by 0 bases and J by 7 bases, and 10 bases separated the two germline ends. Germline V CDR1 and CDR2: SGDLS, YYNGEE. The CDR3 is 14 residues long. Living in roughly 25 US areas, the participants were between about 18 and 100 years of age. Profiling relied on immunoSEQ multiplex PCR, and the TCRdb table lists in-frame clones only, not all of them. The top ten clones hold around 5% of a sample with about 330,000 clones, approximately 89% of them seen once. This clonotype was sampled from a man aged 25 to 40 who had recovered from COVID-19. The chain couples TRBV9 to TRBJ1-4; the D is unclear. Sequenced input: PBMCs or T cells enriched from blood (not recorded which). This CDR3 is CASSVELRGEKLFF. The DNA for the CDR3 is TGTGCCAGCAGCGTAGAGCTACGGGGTGAAAAACTGTTTTTT.